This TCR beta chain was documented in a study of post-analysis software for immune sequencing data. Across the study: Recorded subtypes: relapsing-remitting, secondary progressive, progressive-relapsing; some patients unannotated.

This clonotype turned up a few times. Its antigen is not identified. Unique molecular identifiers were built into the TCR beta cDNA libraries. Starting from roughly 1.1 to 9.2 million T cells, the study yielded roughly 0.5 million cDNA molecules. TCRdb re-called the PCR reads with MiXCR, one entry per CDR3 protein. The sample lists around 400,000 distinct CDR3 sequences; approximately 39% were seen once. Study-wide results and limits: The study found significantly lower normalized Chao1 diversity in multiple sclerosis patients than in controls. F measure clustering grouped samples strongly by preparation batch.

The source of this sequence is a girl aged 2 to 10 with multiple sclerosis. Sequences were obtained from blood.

The CDR3 sequence: CASSLGGNTDTQYF. The CDR3 DNA is TGTGCCAGCAGTTTGGGAGGGAACACAGATACGCAGTATTTT. The rearrangement joins TRBV28 to TRBJ2-3, with 7 positions matching TRBD2. The CDR3 has 14 amino acids. Germline V CDR1 and CDR2: MDHEN, SYDVKM. With 3 bases clipped from V and 2 bases from J, the junction kept 2 bases outside the gene matches.